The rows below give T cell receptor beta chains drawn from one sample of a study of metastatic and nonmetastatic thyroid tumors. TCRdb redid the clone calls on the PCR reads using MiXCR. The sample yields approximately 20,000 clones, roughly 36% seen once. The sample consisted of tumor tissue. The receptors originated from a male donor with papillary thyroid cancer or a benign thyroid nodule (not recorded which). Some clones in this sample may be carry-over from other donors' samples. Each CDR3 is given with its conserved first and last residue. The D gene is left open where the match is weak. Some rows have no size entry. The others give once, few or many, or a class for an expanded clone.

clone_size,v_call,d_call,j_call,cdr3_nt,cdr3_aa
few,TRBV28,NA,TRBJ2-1,TGTGCCAGCACCTATGAGCGTTTTTCCAGCTCCTACAATGAGCAGTTCTTC,CASTYERFSSSYNEQFF
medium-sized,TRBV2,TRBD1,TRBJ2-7,TGTGCCAGCAGTGAAGCGGGACAGGGCTACTTC,CASSEAGQGYF
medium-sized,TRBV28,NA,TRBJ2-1,TGTGCCAGCAGACTGGGGCTAGTAGGCCACAATGAGCAGTTCTTC,CASRLGLVGHNEQFF
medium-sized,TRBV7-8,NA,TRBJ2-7,TGTGCCAGCAGCTTAAAAGGACCGAACTACGAGCAGTACTTC,CASSLKGPNYEQYF
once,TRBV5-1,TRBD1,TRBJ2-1,TGCGCCAGCAGCTACAATGGACAGGGAGTCAATGAGCAGTTCTTC,CASSYNGQGVNEQFF
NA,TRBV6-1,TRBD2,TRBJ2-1,TGTGCAAGCAGACTTATAGCGGGAGGTCCCAATGAGCAGGACTTC,CASRLIAGGPNEQDF
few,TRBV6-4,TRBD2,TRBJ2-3,TGTGCCAGCAGTTCTAGCGGGAGTACAGATACGCAGTATTTT,CASSSSGSTDTQYF
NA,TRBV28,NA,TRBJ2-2,TGTGCCAGCAGTCTCGTTGTTACCGGTGAGCTGTTTTTT,CASSLVVTGELFF
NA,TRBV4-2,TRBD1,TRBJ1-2,TGTGCCAGCAGCCAAGTGGGCCACAGGGGGCCCGAGGATGGCTACACCTTC,CASSQVGHRGPEDGYTF
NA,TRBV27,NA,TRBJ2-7,TGTGCCAGTAACACGGGTGGGGGCAGGAACTACGAGCAGTACTTC,CASNTGGGRNYEQYF
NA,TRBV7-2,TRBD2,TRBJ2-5,TGTGCCAGATGCGCTACTAGCGGGCTAGAGACCCAGTACTTC,CARCATSGLETQYF
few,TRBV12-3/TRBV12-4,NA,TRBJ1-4,TGTGCCAGCAGTTTAGCGAACGGGAGGGAGAAACTGTTTTTT,CASSLANGREKLFF
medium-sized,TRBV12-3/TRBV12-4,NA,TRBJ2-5,TGTGCCAGCAGTGTTCTCGGGGGACAGCAAGAGACCCAGTACTTC,CASSVLGGQQETQYF
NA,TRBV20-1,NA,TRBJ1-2,TGCAGTGCTTCCCAACCGGTTAACTATGGCTACACCTTC,CSASQPVNYGYTF
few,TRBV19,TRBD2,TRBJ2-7,TGTGCCAGTAGTATCCTACTAGCGGGAGGCTACGAGCAGTACTTC,CASSILLAGGYEQYF
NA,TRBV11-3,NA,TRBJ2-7,TGTGCCAGCAGCTTAGACAGGGTATCCGAGCAGTACTTC,CASSLDRVSEQYF
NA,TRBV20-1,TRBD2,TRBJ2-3,TGCAGTGCTAGAGTAGCGGGGTTCGATACGCAGTATTTT,CSARVAGFDTQYF
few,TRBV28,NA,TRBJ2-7,TGTGCCAGCAGTTTGTCGAACAGGGTCTACGAGCAGTACTTC,CASSLSNRVYEQYF
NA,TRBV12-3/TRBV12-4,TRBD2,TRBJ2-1,TGTGCCAGCAACCCAACCGGGGGGGCCTCCTACAATGAGCAGTTCTTC,CASNPTGGASYNEQFF
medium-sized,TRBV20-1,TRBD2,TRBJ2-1,TGCAGTGCTAGAGATGGCGGGAGCTACAATGAGCAGTTCTTC,CSARDGGSYNEQFF
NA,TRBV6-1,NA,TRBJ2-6,TGTGCCAGCAGGCAAGGGGCCTCTTGGGCCAACTTCCTGACTTTC,CASRQGASWANFLTF
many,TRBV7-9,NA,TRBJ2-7,TGTGCCAGCAGCTCATGGTACGGTCGGGGCAGCTACGAGCAGTACTTC,CASSSWYGRGSYEQYF
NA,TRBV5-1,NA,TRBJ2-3,TGCGCCAGCACCCGTGGGCAGGGCACAGATACGCAGTATTTT,CASTRGQGTDTQYF
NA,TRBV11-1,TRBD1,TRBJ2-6,TGTGCCAGCGATCGTCGCAGGGGGCTGGGAGGGGCCAACGTCCTGACTTTC,CASDRRRGLGGANVLTF
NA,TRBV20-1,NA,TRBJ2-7,TGCAGTGCTAGAGATCGGCAGTTAGGTGGGTACGAGCAGTACTTC,CSARDRQLGGYEQYF
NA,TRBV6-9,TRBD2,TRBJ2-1,TGTGCCAGCAGTTATGTGCCGGGACTAGCGGGAGTTGATATCTACAATGAGCAGTTCTTC,CASSYVPGLAGVDIYNEQFF
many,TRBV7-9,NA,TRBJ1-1,TGTGCCAGCAGGGACACTGAAGCTTTCTTT,CASRDTEAFF
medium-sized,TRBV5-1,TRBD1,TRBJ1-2,TGCGCCAGCAGCTTGGCGGGACAGGGCAACTATGGCTACACCTTC,CASSLAGQGNYGYTF
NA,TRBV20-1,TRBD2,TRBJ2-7,TGCAGTGCTAGAGCGGGAGGGCTCGTCTCCTACGAGCAGTACTTC,CSARAGGLVSYEQYF
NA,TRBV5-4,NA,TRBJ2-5,TGTGCCAGCAGCTTGGGAGGGCGGGAGACCCAGTACTTC,CASSLGGRETQYF
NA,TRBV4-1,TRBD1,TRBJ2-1,TGCGCCAGCAGCGGACAGGGCCCCTACAATGAGCAGTTCTTC,CASSGQGPYNEQFF
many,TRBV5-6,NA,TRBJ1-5,TGTGCCAGCAGCTTGGCGGGGAAGCTCAATCAGCCCCAGCATTTT,CASSLAGKLNQPQHF
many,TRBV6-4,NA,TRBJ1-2,TGTGCCAGCAGTGACAGGAGAGAAAAGCTAGATGGCTACACCTTC,CASSDRREKLDGYTF
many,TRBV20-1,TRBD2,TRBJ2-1,TGCAGTGCTAGAGATCTCCCATCCGCTAGCGGGGTCAATGAGCAGTTCTTC,CSARDLPSASGVNEQFF
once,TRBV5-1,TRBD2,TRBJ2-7,TGCGCCAGCAGCTTAAGCGGGAGGGCGTTCGAGCAGTACTTC,CASSLSGRAFEQYF
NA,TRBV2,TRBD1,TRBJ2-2,TGTGCCAGCAGTGTAAGCCGGGACAGGGGGCAAGATACGCTGTTTTTT,CASSVSRDRGQDTLFF
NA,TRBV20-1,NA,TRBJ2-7,TGTAGTGCTAGTACAGACGGCGACTGGCAATACTTC,CSASTDGDWQYF
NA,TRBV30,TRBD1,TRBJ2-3,TGTGCCTGGAGTGGAACAGGGGTTTACACAGATACGCAGTATTTT,CAWSGTGVYTDTQYF
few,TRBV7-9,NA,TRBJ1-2,TGTGCCAGCAGCTTAGTGGGCGGCTACACCTTC,CASSLVGGYTF
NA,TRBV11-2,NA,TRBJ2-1,TGTGCCAGCAGTTCCGTACTAGGGAGGTACAATGAGCAGTTCTTC,CASSSVLGRYNEQFF
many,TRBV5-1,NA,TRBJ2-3,TGCGCCAGCAGCTTGGAGGGTGGACCGGCTTCCAAGGCGCAGTATTTT,CASSLEGGPASKAQYF
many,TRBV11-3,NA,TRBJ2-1,TGTGCCAGCAGCTTAGGAGGGGGGACACATGGACAGAATGAGCAGTTCTTC,CASSLGGGTHGQNEQFF